This passage covers 22 T cell receptor beta chains from one sample sequenced in a study of blood T cell repertoires in COVID-19. Generated by immunoSEQ multiplex PCR, the TCRdb table keeps only in-frame clones and is missing some. The data hold 200,000 to 250,000 clones, with 80% to 90% observed a single time. The material sequenced was peripheral blood. These receptors were obtained from a woman older than 75 with active or convalescent COVID-19.

V gene TRBV6-5 combines with J gene TRBJ1-3, with D maybe TRBD1 (5 bases). CDR1 and CDR2 from the germline V gene are MNHEY and SVGAGI. The CDR3 is made up of 15 amino acids. Trimming stripped 8 bases from V and 4 bases from J, with 18 bases between. This CDR3 reads CASAAWGVAGNTIYF. The CDR3 region has the DNA TGTGCCAGCGCAGCGTGGGGGGTTGCGGGAAACACCATATATTTT.

J is TRBJ2-5 and V is TRBV18; 8 positions match TRBD1. The V segment lost 4 bases and the J segment 2 bases; nucleotides outside the gene matches: 6. Germline V gene lookup returns CDR1 KGHSH and CDR2 LQKENI. The CDR3 totals 15 residues. CDR3 nucleotide sequence: TGTGCCAGCTCACTCCCTGACAGGGGACAAGAGACCCAGTACTTC. Translated: CASSLPDRGQETQYF.

This clone was counted once. V gene TRBV19 combines with J gene TRBJ1-4; 10 bases map to TRBD1. V lost 5 bases, J lost 6 bases, and 6 bases stayed unmatched. Germline lookup yields CDR1 LNHDA and CDR2 SQIVND (reference sequence). This CDR3 is built from 15 residues. The CDR3 nucleotides read TGTGCCAGTAGTCGTCCGGGACAGGGGCATGAAAAACTGTTTTTT. Encoded protein: CASSRPGQGHEKLFF. The full variable domain, with the rest looked up from reference TRBV19 and TRBJ1-4, is DGGITQSPKYLFRKEGQNVTLSCEQNLNHDAMYWYRQDPGQGLRLIYYSQIVNDFQKGDIAEGYSVSREKKESFPLTVTSAQKNPTAFYLCASSRPGQGHEKLFFGSGTQLSVL.

The genes are TRBV7-9 and TRBJ1-6; possibly TRBD1 for D (5 bases). The germline V gene has CDR1 SEHNR and CDR2 FQNEAQ (reference sequence). The CDR3 spans 14 residues. With 2 bases removed from V and 6 bases from J, the gap between germline ends came to 8 bases. Here the CDR3 reads CASSLTQGNSPLHF. CDR3 coding DNA: TGTGCCAGCAGCTTAACGCAGGGTAATTCACCCCTCCACTTT.

This clone was seen once. This sequence joins TRBV9 and TRBJ2-5, with D maybe TRBD1 (6 bases). CDR3 length: 14 residues. Germline values: CDR1 SGDLS, CDR2 YYNGEE. Trimming left V 2 bases short and J 1 base short, with 9 bases between. The CDR3 region is CASSVGQPQETQYF. Here the CDR3 DNA reads TGTGCCAGCAGCGTCGGACAGCCCCAAGAGACCCAGTACTTC. Complete variable domain (other parts from reference TRBV9 and TRBJ2-5): DSGVTQTPKHLITATGQRVTLRCSPRSGDLSVYWYQQSLDQGLQFLIQYYNGEERAKGNILERFSAQQFPDLHSELNLSSLELGDSALYFCASSVGQPQETQYFGPGTRLLVL.

The rearrangement joins TRBV29-1 to TRBJ1-5, with 8 bases fitting TRBD1. The CDR3 runs to 13 residues. Per the germline V gene, CDR1 is SQVTM and CDR2 is ANQGSEA. With V trimmed by 6 bases and J by 5 bases, 6 bases remained unmatched. The CDR3, as DNA: TGCAGCGTCATCGACAGGGGCGATCAGCCCCAGCATTTT. It is translated as CSVIDRGDQPQHF.

The chain uses TRBV7-2 and TRBJ2-3; a weak D match, TRBD2 (7 bases). V shed 3 bases and J shed 5 bases, with 15 bases lying between them. CDR3 length equals 15 residues. Germline V gives CDR1 SGHTA, CDR2 FQGNSA. The CDR3 coding sequence is TGTGCCAGCAGCTTGTCGGGGGGCTACCGAGATACGCAGTATTTT. Encoded protein: CASSLSGGYRDTQYF.

The chain couples TRBV24-1 to TRBJ1-5; D not certain. Trimming shortened V by 0 bases and J by 10 bases, and 6 bases separated the two germline ends. Germline V gene lookup returns CDR1 KGHDR and CDR2 SFDVKD. There are 12 residues in the CDR3. CDR3 protein: CATSDLRGPQHF. CDR3 coding DNA: TGTGCCACCAGTGATTTGCGCGGACCCCAGCATTTT.

V and J are TRBV7-2 and TRBJ1-5, with TRBD1 matching over 10 bases. J gave up 7 bases and V 5 bases, and 2 bases lay outside the gene matches. CDR3 length: 13 amino acids. Germline V CDR1 and CDR2: SGHTA, FQGNSA. CDR3 DNA sequence: TGTGCCAGCAGCCCGGACAGGGGGCAGCCCCAGCATTTT. This translates into CASSPDRGQPQHF.

The chain links TRBV7-2 to TRBJ2-5; 10 positions agree with TRBD2. The germline V gene has CDR1 SGHTA and CDR2 FQGNSA. V dropped 1 base and J dropped 4; count of bases not matched to a gene: 3. This CDR3 is built from 15 residues. The CDR3 nucleotides are TGTGCCAGCAGCTTAGAGCGGGGGGGCCGAGAGACCCAGTACTTC. Its protein is CASSLERGGRETQYF.

The J gene is TRBJ2-1, the V gene TRBV9, with 11 nucleotides matching TRBD2. The trim removed 4 bases at V and 6 bases at J, leaving 12 bases unmatched. The CDR3 consists of 17 residues. In germline, CDR1 is SGDLS, CDR2 YYNGEE. The CDR3 protein is CASSRTLAGDLSNEQFF. CDR3 DNA sequence: TGTGCCAGCAGCAGGACACTAGCGGGGGACCTTAGCAATGAGCAGTTCTTC. The variable domain in full, with the rest retrieved from reference TRBV9 and TRBJ2-1, is DSGVTQTPKHLITATGQRVTLRCSPRSGDLSVYWYQQSLDQGLQFLIQYYNGEERAKGNILERFSAQQFPDLHSELNLSSLELGDSALYFCASSRTLAGDLSNEQFFGPGTRLTVL.

The chain joins TRBV7-9 to TRBJ1-2, with D possibly being TRBD1 (6 bases). Trimming removed 3 bases from V and 5 bases from J, with 13 bases in between. The CDR3 spans 14 residues. Germline CDR1 SEHNR, CDR2 FQNEAQ (reference sequence). CDR3 DNA sequence: TGTGCCAGCAGCTTTCGGACAGAAGCGTATGGCTACACCTTC. It codes for CASSFRTEAYGYTF.

This clone was observed a single time. This rearrangement joins TRBV11-3 to TRBJ2-7, with a weak D call TRBD2 (5 bases). The germline V and J ends were trimmed by 8 bases and 7 bases, with 15 bases remaining between them. The germline CDR1 and CDR2 sequences are SGHNT and YENEEA. The CDR3 runs to 12 residues. CDR3 sequence: CASGSFRGEQYF. The CDR3 nucleotides are TGTGCCAGCGGCTCATTCCGGGGAGAGCAGTACTTC.

The chain links TRBV29-1 to TRBJ2-7; TRBD2 might be the D (5 bases). V shed 3 bases and J shed 7 bases, with 13 bases lying between them. The CDR3 is 12 amino acids. Germline V CDR1 and CDR2: SQVTM, ANQGSEA. In DNA form, the CDR3 reads TGCAGCGTTGACCCCGGCGGGTCAGAGCAGTACTTC. Protein: CSVDPGGSEQYF.

The chain carries TRBV9 and TRBJ2-1, with 9 bases lining up with TRBD1. Germline CDR1 and CDR2: SGDLS and YYNGEE. The V gene end was trimmed by 4 bases and the J gene end by 8 bases; junction bases not matched to a gene: 7. The CDR3 consists of 14 residues. The CDR3 region is CASSPGTGMDEQFF. CDR3 bases: TGTGCCAGCAGCCCAGGGACAGGGATGGATGAGCAGTTCTTC.

This clone turned up a few times. J is TRBJ2-5 and V is TRBV5-1; TRBD1 aligns across 7 bases. V gave up 0 bases and J gave up 2 bases; unmatched junction bases: 4. Germline CDR1 is SGHRS and CDR2 is YFSETQ. The CDR3 is 15 residues long. The DNA of the CDR3 is TGCGCCAGCAGCTTGGAAGGGACAGCTCAAGAGACCCAGTACTTC. Translating gives CASSLEGTAQETQYF.

This clone was detected once. The chain is built from TRBV2 and TRBJ1-6; 8 positions agree with TRBD1. The CDR3 extends over 14 amino acids. Looked up from germline, CDR1 is SNHLY and CDR2 is FYNNEI. V lost 7 bases, J lost 10 bases, and 9 bases stayed unmatched. CDR3 coding DNA: TGTGCCAGCAACAGACAGGGGATCGGGTCACCCCTCCACTTT. Translated, it gives CASNRQGIGSPLHF.

This chain connects TRBV7-2 to TRBJ2-3; 9 bases are shared with TRBD2. After removal of 1 base from V and 4 bases from J, the junction contained 6 bases not matched to a gene. The CDR3 is made up of 16 amino acids. Germline V gene lookup returns CDR1 SGHTA and CDR2 FQGNSA. CDR3 loop: CASSLVGGGAPDTQYF. The CDR3 bases are TGTGCCAGCAGCTTAGTCGGCGGGGGGGCCCCAGATACGCAGTATTTT.

The chain is built from TRBV11-3 and TRBJ2-7; maybe TRBD1 (6 bases). This CDR3 region has 12 residues. V was cut by 6 bases and J by 5 bases, with 11 bases left in between. Germline CDR1 SGHNT, CDR2 YENEEA. For the CDR3, the DNA is TGTGCCAGCAGACAAAACAGGGACGAGCAGTACTTC. As protein: CASRQNRDEQYF.

The J gene is TRBJ2-7, the V gene TRBV9, with 8 bases aligning to TRBD2. J was trimmed by 6 bases and V by 0 bases; bases with no gene match: 5. Germline V gives CDR1 SGDLS, CDR2 YYNGEE. The CDR3 is 14 residues long. The CDR3 DNA reads as TGTGCCAGCAGCGTAGGCGGGAGGCCCACCGAGCAGTACTTC. Translated, it gives CASSVGGRPTEQYF.

In regard to this clone: The CDR3 ends on some other residue instead of the conserved phenylalanine or tryptophan, so this is likely a read error. Because the CDR3's place on the DNA is in doubt, the DNA is left out and the CDR3 is given as listed by TCRdb. The V gene is TRBV2, the J gene TRBJ2-7; TRBD2, the table's D call, was not compared with the DNA. The CDR3 numbers 15 amino acids, ends counted. Germline CDR1 is SNHLY and CDR2 is FYNNEI. The CDR3 is CASSEAGRIAGAPKL.

The genes are TRBV5-1 and TRBJ1-1, with TRBD1 identical over 9 bases. The CDR3 extends over 14 amino acids. Per the germline V gene, CDR1 is SGHRS and CDR2 is YFSETQ. The V gene end was trimmed by 2 bases and the J gene end by 3 bases; junction bases not matched to a gene: 2. The CDR3 DNA reads TGCGCCAGCAGCTTAGACAGGGGGTACACTGAAGCTTTCTTT. This codes for CASSLDRGYTEAFF.